One T cell receptor (beta chain) is described in this entry. This sample is drawn from a study of identical twins. Each cDNA held unique molecular identifiers, and template switching gave it a universal primer site. TCRdb re-called the 5' RACE reads through MiXCR, storing one row per CDR3 protein. Here the sample spans 1.5 million to 2 million distinct CDR3 sequences, about 32% being singletons. The sample was cord blood. This sequence originates from a newborn girl in good health.

This chain's CDR3 is CASSARGQFSYEQYF. As DNA, the CDR3 is TGTGCCAGCAGCGCAAGGGGACAGTTCTCCTACGAGCAGTACTTC. This sequence joins TRBV9 and TRBJ2-7; 7 bases fit TRBD1. With 3 bases clipped from V and 0 bases from J, the junction kept 6 bases outside the gene matches. This CDR3 region has 15 residues. Germline CDR1 is SGDLS and CDR2 is YYNGEE.